This record covers a single T cell receptor beta chain. The CDR3 is 14 amino acids. The sample originates from a study of blood T cell repertoires in COVID-19. Background on the study: The samples span acute and convalescent COVID-19 from the United States, Italy and Spain. From T cells, B-cell-depleted T cells, or PBMCs came the material, which was cDNA or gDNA.

Original analysis: From reference gene primer amplification, estimates of nucleated cell counts were derived. The data were produced by immunoSEQ multiplex PCR, yet TCRdb's version contains in-frame clones alone and is incomplete. The V and J calls and clone size were taken over from that table, and D and trimming were inferred from the DNA. Altogether some 160,000 clones are present, around 83% being singletons, with the ten largest covering roughly 18%. This sequence joins TRBV12-2 and TRBJ2-5; TRBD1, the D gene given by the table, was not confirmed from the DNA. TRBV12-2 is a pseudogene segment. This clonotype originated in a woman aged 70-85 years who had recovered from COVID-19. The sample consisted of peripheral blood. CDR3 in DNA: TGTGCAAGTCGCTTAGCGGCCCCCCAAGAGACCCAGTACTTC. This codes for CASRLAAPQETQYF.